A selection of T cell receptor beta chains follows, all from one sample in a study of blood T cells in healthy people across ages. TCRdb passed the 5' RACE reads through MiXCR, listing each CDR3 protein once. This sample carries 630,000 or so distinct CDR3 sequences, roughly 30% of them seen once, and the ten largest clones take 15% to 19%. Material: blood. The receptor set was obtained from a woman aged 80 or older in good health. The CDR3 runs from the conserved cysteine through the conserved F or W. Fields, in order: clone size, J gene, V gene, D gene, CDR3 DNA, CDR3 protein. The D gene is left open where the match is weak. Clone sizes are given selectively: once, few, many, or a class where the clone is expanded.

once,TRBJ1-1,TRBV12-3/TRBV12-4,TRBD1,TGTGCCAGCAGTTTGCGGCCTCGTGGGATGGACAGGACCAGCTTGAACACTGAAGCTTTCTTT,CASSLRPRGMDRTSLNTEAFF
many,TRBJ1-5,TRBV12-3/TRBV12-4,.,TGTGCCAGCAGTGATGGAACCGTATACAATCAGCCCCAGCATTTT,CASSDGTVYNQPQHF
many,TRBJ1-2,TRBV28,.,TGTGCCAGCAGTTTGGGGGACTGGGGCGTCTATGGCTACACCTTC,CASSLGDWGVYGYTF
.,TRBJ1-5,TRBV12-5,TRBD1,TGTGCTAGTGGTTTGGTACTGACAGGGTTCAGCAATCAGCCCCAGCATTTT,CASGLVLTGFSNQPQHF
few,TRBJ1-4,TRBV5-6,.,TGTGCCAGCAGCTTGCTACGGCTTGCGAATGAAAAACTGTTTTTT,CASSLLRLANEKLFF
.,TRBJ2-2,TRBV3-1,.,TGTGCCGGCAGCCAAGGGGCGGCAGCATTCACCGGGGAGCTGTTTTTT,CAGSQGAAAFTGELFF
.,TRBJ2-7,TRBV10-3,.,TGTGCCATCAGGGAGTCTGAACAGTCCCACGAGCAGTACTTC,CAIRESEQSHEQYF
many,TRBJ2-7,TRBV5-1,.,TGCGCCAGCAGCTTGGAGGCAGGCCCCCCGAACGAGCAGTACTTC,CASSLEAGPPNEQYF
.,TRBJ1-4,TRBV5-1,.,TGCACCAGCACCGGGGCCAATCCAACTAATGAAAAACTGTTTTTT,CTSTGANPTNEKLFF
.,TRBJ1-5,TRBV2,.,TGTGCCAGCAGGTCGGACACTAGAACTCCCCAGCATTTT,CASRSDTRTPQHF
once,TRBJ2-5,TRBV7-9,.,TGTGCCACCAGTGATCCAGGACGGCCCGGGGAGACCCAGTACTTC,CATSDPGRPGETQYF
.,TRBJ2-7,TRBV11-2,.,TGTGCCAACAGCTTTACAGGGTCCTACGAGCAGTACTTC,CANSFTGSYEQYF
.,TRBJ2-5,TRBV20-1,.,TGCAGTGCTAGAGAAGCGTCACCAGGCGGGGAGACCCAGTACTTC,CSAREASPGGETQYF
few,TRBJ1-1,TRBV5-1,.,TGCGCCAGCAGCTTAATTGATTTGGGGAGTGAAGCTTTCTTT,CASSLIDLGSEAFF
few,TRBJ1-1,TRBV9,.,TGTGCCAGCAGCCCCCGGGGAGGGTCACGAAACACTGAAGCTTTCTTT,CASSPRGGSRNTEAFF
once,TRBJ2-1,TRBV7-2,TRBD2,TGTGCCAGTAGTATTTCCCTAGCGGTGTACAATGAGCAGTTCTTC,CASSISLAVYNEQFF
.,TRBJ1-1,TRBV5-6,TRBD1,TGTGCCAGCAGCTTGGTACAGGGGGAAGCTTTCTTT,CASSLVQGEAFF
.,TRBJ1-5,TRBV30,.,TGTGCCTGGAGCCCCAGTCCGGGCTCTAATCAGCCCCAGCATTTT,CAWSPSPGSNQPQHF
.,TRBJ2-1,TRBV6-1,TRBD2,TGTGCCAGCAGTGGTGTGCGGGGGGGAGTAAATAAAGAGACCCAGTTCTTC,CASSGVRGGVNKETQFF
.,TRBJ2-7,TRBV2,TRBD1,TGTGCCAGCAGAATACAGGGGCCCTCCTACGAGCAGTACTTC,CASRIQGPSYEQYF
.,TRBJ2-7,TRBV13,.,TGTGCCAGCAGCGGTGACACGGTTTTAGGGGAGCAGTACTTC,CASSGDTVLGEQYF
many,TRBJ2-1,TRBV6-6,.,TGTGCCAGCAGTTATGGGGGGAGCTCCTACAATGAGCAGTTCTTC,CASSYGGSSYNEQFF
many,TRBJ2-3,TRBV7-9,.,TGTGCCAGCACCCAGAGGGCGGGGCTCACAGATACGCAGTATTTT,CASTQRAGLTDTQYF
few,TRBJ1-4,TRBV5-1,TRBD1,TGCGCCAGCAGCACCCAGGGACAGGCGTTCGAAAAACTGTTTTTT,CASSTQGQAFEKLFF
many,TRBJ1-1,TRBV5-1,.,TGCGCCAGCAGCCTGGGACACGTCCCTGAAGCTTTCTTT,CASSLGHVPEAFF